This entry concerns a single T cell receptor (beta chain). The sample comes from a study of OX40 agonist ivuxolimab in advanced cancers. Autoimmune disease history or systemic immunosuppression excluded patients. TCRdb keeps only in-frame clones here, not all; method: immunoSEQ multiplex PCR. The sample has about 80,000 clones; approximately 91% are singletons. Germline loops: CDR1 SQVTM, CDR2 ANQGSEA. The CDR3 totals 15 residues. V was cut by 0 bases and J by 1 base, with 12 bases left in between. The receptor was isolated from an adult with an advanced solid tumor such as melanoma, head and neck, liver or kidney cancer. The sequencing here drew on CD4+ or CD8+ T cells sorted from blood, taken in a trial of the OX40 agonist ivuxolimab. This chain joins TRBV29-1 and TRBJ2-5; possible D gene TRBD1, 6 bases. The CDR3 loop is CSVEDRRGFQETQYF. The CDR3 bases are TGCAGCGTTGAAGATCGTAGGGGGTTCCAAGAGACCCAGTACTTC.